A selection of T cell receptor beta chains follows, all from one sample in a study of blood T cell repertoires in COVID-19. Profiled with immunoSEQ multiplex PCR; TCRdb holds only in-frame clones, not every one. The sample carries around 230,000 clones, roughly nine tenths recorded once. The source material was peripheral blood. The receptor set was obtained from a man aged 40-50 years with acute or convalescent COVID-19. CDR3s include the opening cysteine and the closing phenylalanine or tryptophan. Fields, in order: J gene, V gene, clone size, D gene, CDR3 protein, CDR3 DNA. A D gene is named only where the DNA matches it firmly. Clone size, where shown, is once, few, many, or a class for clones that have expanded.

TRBJ1-2,TRBV18,.,.,CASSPPRGRAYGYTF,TGTGCCAGCTCACCACCGAGAGGCAGGGCCTATGGCTACACCTTC
TRBJ1-5,TRBV5-8,.,TRBD1,CASSLVRGPTDHQPQHF,TGTGCCAGCAGCTTGGTGAGGGGGCCAACAGATCATCAGCCCCAGCATTTT
TRBJ2-5,TRBV19,.,TRBD1,CASSMQPASGTEAQETQYF,TGTGCCAGTAGTATGCAACCGGCTTCCGGGACAGAGGCCCAAGAGACCCAGTACTTC
TRBJ1-2,TRBV19,once,TRBD1,CASSLRQGRGSNYGYTF,TGTGCCAGTAGTCTACGACAGGGCCGAGGGTCTAACTATGGCTACACCTTC
TRBJ2-1,TRBV4-3,.,.,CASSQEGGGSPYNEQFF,TGCGCCAGCAGCCAAGAGGGAGGGGGGTCGCCGTACAATGAGCAGTTCTTC
TRBJ2-7,TRBV19,.,.,CASSIGIRDSSYEQYF,TGTGCCAGTAGTATAGGTATCCGGGACTCCTCCTACGAGCAGTACTTC
TRBJ1-1,TRBV20-1,few,TRBD1,CSASRLTGATEAFF,TGCAGTGCTAGTCGGTTGACAGGGGCCACTGAAGCTTTCTTT
TRBJ1-1,TRBV5-6,.,.,CASSFRTVSEAFF,TGTGCCAGCAGCTTTCGGACAGTTTCTGAAGCTTTCTTT
TRBJ2-1,TRBV14,.,.,CASSLQGAGVGNEQFF,TGTGCCAGCAGCCTCCAGGGGGCGGGGGTCGGCAATGAGCAGTTCTTC
TRBJ2-7,TRBV21-1,.,.,CASSKVRLNYAQYF,TGTGCCAGCAGCAAAGTTAGGCTAAACTACGCGCAGTACTTC
TRBJ2-7,TRBV18,.,TRBD2,CASSPVLREEQYF,TGTGCCAGCTCACCGGTGCTGCGGGAGGAGCAGTACTTC
TRBJ2-1,TRBV20-1,.,.,CSASSVLEQFF,TGCAGTGCTTCTAGCGTCCTAGAGCAGTTCTTC
TRBJ2-7,TRBV7-8,.,.,CASSFFLGNYEQYF,TGTGCCAGCAGCTTCTTTCTGGGCAACTACGAGCAGTACTTC
TRBJ2-5,TRBV4-1,.,TRBD2,CASSQTGGWQETQYF,TGCGCCAGCAGCCAGACGGGAGGGTGGCAAGAGACCCAGTACTTC
TRBJ1-2,TRBV7-9,.,TRBD1,CASSLGTGYLNGYTF,TGTGCCAGCAGCTTGGGGACAGGTTACCTGAACGGCTACACCTTC
TRBJ1-2,TRBV4-1,.,TRBD1,CASSQEDRGNYGYTF,TGCGCCAGCAGCCAAGAGGACAGGGGTAACTATGGCTACACCTTC
TRBJ2-7,TRBV7-9,.,TRBD1,CASSPGQGYEQYF,TGTGCCAGCAGCCCGGGACAGGGGTACGAGCAGTACTTC
TRBJ2-7,TRBV2,.,TRBD1,CASISRLPTGSSYEQYF,TGTGCCAGCATTTCCCGCCTGCCGACAGGGAGCTCCTACGAGCAGTACTTC
TRBJ2-5,TRBV27,.,.,CASSANHWRETQYF,TGTGCCAGCAGTGCTAATCATTGGCGGGAGACCCAGTACTTC
TRBJ2-7,TRBV7-8,few,.,CASSLGAYEQYF,TGTGCCAGCAGCTTGGGAGCCTACGAGCAGTACTTC
TRBJ1-1,TRBV30,.,TRBD1,CAWQQGALGAFF,TGTGCCTGGCAACAGGGGGCCCTAGGGGCTTTCTTT
TRBJ1-4,TRBV6-2/TRBV6-3,.,.,CASSSPYGKETEKLFF,TGTGCCAGCAGTTCCCCTTACGGGAAGGAGACTGAAAAACTGTTTTTT
TRBJ2-3,TRBV5-1,.,TRBD1,CASSPGQGGTDTQYF,TGCGCCAGCAGCCCAGGACAGGGGGGCACAGATACGCAGTATTTT
TRBJ1-3,TRBV5-1,few,TRBD1,CASSPRTGGIGNTIYF,TGCGCCAGCAGCCCTCGGACAGGGGGCATCGGAAACACCATATATTTT
TRBJ1-5,TRBV11-2,once,TRBD1,CASSLSGQINQPQHF,TGTGCCAGCAGCTTATCGGGACAGATCAATCAGCCCCAGCATTTT
TRBJ1-4,TRBV5-8,few,.,CASSLGDRWGEKLFF,TGTGCCAGCAGCCTAGGGGATCGGTGGGGTGAAAAACTGTTTTTT
TRBJ2-7,TRBV6-5,once,TRBD1,CATEGTGDEQYF,TGTGCCACCGAAGGGACAGGGGACGAGCAGTACTTC
TRBJ2-7,TRBV6-5,.,.,CASSYAQVPYEQYF,TGTGCCAGCAGTTACGCCCAGGTTCCTTACGAGCAGTACTTC
TRBJ2-1,TRBV6-5,.,.,CACGSNSYNEQFF,TGTGCTTGCGGCAGCAACTCCTACAATGAGCAGTTCTTC
TRBJ2-6,TRBV28,.,.,CATGTGANVLTF,TGTGCCACCGGGACTGGGGCCAACGTCCTGACTTTC
TRBJ1-4,TRBV7-2,.,.,CASTSGRGATNEKLFF,TGTGCCAGCACCTCAGGCAGGGGAGCAACTAATGAAAAACTGTTTTTT
TRBJ1-2,TRBV27,.,TRBD1,CASSDAGDRFLYGYTF,TGTGCCAGCAGTGATGCAGGGGACAGGTTCCTATATGGCTACACCTTC
TRBJ2-1,TRBV19,.,.,CASSRGALTYNEQFF,TGTGCCAGTAGCAGGGGGGCTCTAACATACAATGAGCAGTTCTTC
TRBJ1-2,TRBV6-5,.,TRBD1,CASTGQGAFYGYTF,TGTGCCAGCACCGGACAGGGGGCATTCTATGGCTACACCTTC
TRBJ2-3,TRBV10-2,.,TRBD2,CASSEMGLAGGADTQYF,TGCGCCAGCAGTGAGATGGGACTAGCGGGAGGGGCAGATACGCAGTATTTT
TRBJ2-7,TRBV6-9,.,.,CASSSQGRKQYF,TGTGCCAGCAGTTCCCAGGGGCGGAAGCAGTACTTC
TRBJ2-5,TRBV2,.,TRBD1,CASSEMQGQTQETQYF,TGTGCCAGCAGTGAGATGCAGGGACAGACGCAAGAGACCCAGTACTTC
TRBJ1-3,TRBV7-6,.,TRBD1,CASSLARAGQNSGNTIYF,TGTGCCAGCAGCTTAGCGAGGGCGGGACAGAACTCTGGAAACACCATATATTTT
TRBJ2-3,TRBV5-1,.,.,CASSLDSSTDTQYF,TGCGCCAGCAGCTTGGACAGCTCCACAGATACGCAGTATTTT
TRBJ2-7,TRBV9,.,.,CASSVGPRGTYEQYF,TGTGCCAGCAGCGTAGGTCCCAGGGGTACCTACGAGCAGTACTTC
TRBJ1-1,TRBV30,.,.,CAWSVGTRGTEAFF,TGTGCCTGGAGTGTAGGTACTCGGGGGACTGAAGCTTTCTTT
TRBJ2-1,TRBV20-1,few,.,CSASLGASSYNEQFF,TGCAGTGCTAGTTTAGGGGCGAGCTCCTACAATGAGCAGTTCTTC
TRBJ2-3,TRBV6-5,.,TRBD2,CAATGGGDTQYF,TGTGCCGCCACGGGCGGGGGGGATACGCAGTATTTT
TRBJ1-1,TRBV27,.,TRBD1,CASSFWGPGQGNTEAFF,TGTGCCAGCAGTTTTTGGGGCCCGGGACAGGGGAACACTGAAGCTTTCTTT
TRBJ2-3,TRBV24-1,once,.,CATRPTGGTDTQYF,TGTGCCACCAGGCCAACGGGGGGCACAGATACGCAGTATTTT
TRBJ1-2,TRBV7-2,.,.,CASSLETAFYGYTF,TGTGCCAGCAGCTTAGAGACAGCTTTCTATGGCTACACCTTC
TRBJ1-5,TRBV6-1,.,.,CASSDSGSRPQHF,TGTGCCAGCAGTGATTCTGGGAGTAGGCCCCAGCATTTT
TRBJ2-1,TRBV4-2,.,TRBD2,CASSHEREGPDEQFF,TGTGCCAGCAGCCATGAGCGGGAGGGCCCGGATGAGCAGTTCTTC
TRBJ2-4,TRBV5-1,.,.,CASSPPEVGNIQYF,TGCGCCAGCAGCCCCCCCGAAGTGGGCAACATTCAGTACTTC
TRBJ2-1,TRBV4-3,.,TRBD2,CASSLTTSGSIDEQFF,TGCGCCAGCAGCCTCACGACTAGCGGGAGTATTGATGAGCAGTTCTTC